This T cell receptor beta chain was identified during a study of tumor-infiltrating lymphocytes in primary liver carcinoma. As for the study in general: T1-T3 N0M0 was the stage of the tumors, which were about 4.2 to 11 cm across.

Extraction also yielded germline DNA, while blood RNA was obtained from unsorted whole blood. The investigators made TCR beta cDNA from roughly 0.45 ug total RNA, using a constant-region primer. Each TCR beta library was derived from three nested multiplex PCR rounds that employed slightly modified ARM-PCR. Amplification in the first two PCR rounds was performed using TRBV1-TRBV30 forward primers and a C-beta reverse primer for around 11 cycles each. TCRdb re-analysed the multiplex PCR reads in MiXCR, keeping a single row per CDR3 protein. The sample has hundreds of thousands of distinct CDR3 sequences; roughly 60% are singletons. Study observations and caveats: Compared with blood, tumor repertoires held significantly more in their top 250 clones. Tumor region pairs shared more overlap than did tumor-adjacent and tumor-blood pairs. There was no comparison of CD4+ and CD8+ repertoires, as samples were bulk unsorted.

A note on this clonotype: Its antigen is currently unknown. A much larger clone is a single base away; this may be a read error.

The CDR3 extends over 12 amino acids. The ends were cut back, 8 bases at V and 2 bases at J, with 12 bases in the middle. Per the germline V gene, CDR1 is SQVTM and CDR2 is ANQGSEA. The gene calls are TRBV29-1 and TRBJ2-5; no firm D call. Sequenced input: peripheral blood. This receptor was obtained from a man between 35 and 55 years old with primary liver carcinoma and hepatitis B virus infection. CDR3 in DNA: TGCAGCCTTGGAAGTCCTCAAGAGACCCAGTACTTC. Translated, it gives CSLGSPQETQYF.